These 14 T cell receptor beta chains originate from one sample sequenced in a study of T cells after yellow fever vaccination. TCRdb passed the 5' RACE reads through MiXCR, listing each CDR3 protein once. The sample has 450,000 to 600,000 distinct CDR3 sequences; roughly a sixth are singletons. The input for sequencing was PBMCs, taken more than 4 days after the first yellow fever vaccination. The receptors originated from a man between 18 and 29 years old who received the YFV17D yellow fever vaccine.

A single count supports this clonotype. The genes are TRBV30 and TRBJ1-4; the match to TRBD1 covers 9 bases. CDR3 length equals 15 residues. Trimming removed 2 bases from V and 5 bases from J; junction bases left unmatched: 6. Germline assignment: CDR1 GTSNPN and CDR2 SVGIG (reference sequence). CDR3 residues: CAWSSAGTGNEKLFF. CDR3 nucleotides: TGTGCCTGGAGTTCCGCCGGGACAGGGAATGAAAAACTGTTTTTT.

This clonotype was counted only a few times. The rearrangement links TRBV11-2 to TRBJ2-3; tentative D call: TRBD2 (5 bases). The CDR3 runs 17 residues. Looked up from germline, CDR1 is SGHAT and CDR2 is FQNNGV. V dropped 6 bases and J dropped 3 bases, with 22 bases sitting between them. The CDR3 DNA reads as TGTGCCAGCAGTGTGGGCCTCGGGGAAGCAAGAACAGATACGCAGTATTTT. Translation gives CASSVGLGEARTDTQYF.

In this sample, this clonotype turned up a few times. The chain links TRBV24-1 to TRBJ1-4; the D is unclear. Trimming stripped 5 bases from V and 3 bases from J, with 9 bases between. CDR1 is KGHDR and CDR2 is SFDVKD in the germline V gene. The CDR3 loop spans 14 amino acids. Here the CDR3 reads CATSASAANEKLFF. The CDR3 DNA follows: TGTGCCACCAGTGCGTCAGCGGCTAATGAAAAACTGTTTTTT.

This clonotype was picked up one time. It may be a read error: a sequence one base away is much more abundant. The chain has TRBV29-1 and TRBJ2-5; D unresolved. Germline CDR1 and CDR2: SQVTM and ANQGSEA. This CDR3 is 13 amino acids long. The V gene lost 3 bases and the J gene lost 5 bases, with 13 bases spanning the gap. CDR3 residues: CSVDRPDGETQYF. The CDR3 nucleotides are TGCAGCGTTGATAGGCCCGATGGGGAGACCCAGTACTTC.

This clonotype showed up just a few times. In nucleotides, the CDR3 is TGCGCCAGCAGCCATAACTTTAACACCGGGGAGCTGTTTTTT. Translation: CASSHNFNTGELFF. The chain joins TRBV4-3 to TRBJ2-2; D gene uncertain. The CDR3 length is 14 residues. The V end was cut by 3 bases, the J end by 2 bases, with 7 bases between. CDR1 is LGHNA and CDR2 is YSLEER in the germline V gene.

Only a few counts were recorded for this clonotype. The CDR3 region is CSARWITEAFF. CDR3 DNA: TGCAGTGCTAGGTGGATAACTGAAGCTTTCTTT. The chain recombines TRBV20-1 with TRBJ1-1; D is undetermined. V was cut by 3 bases and J by 5 bases, with 7 bases left in between. Germline V gene data show CDR1 as DFQATT and CDR2 as SNEGSKA (reference sequence). CDR3 size: 11 residues.

This clonotype was observed at least ten times. This sequence joins TRBV7-3 and TRBJ2-2, with a tentative D call TRBD1 (5 bases). Trimming left V 2 bases short and J 2 bases short, with 6 bases between. CDR1 and CDR2 from the germline V gene are SGHTA and FQGTGA. CDR3 size: 14 residues. This chain's CDR3 is CASSLDRNTGELFF. CDR3 DNA: TGTGCCAGCAGCTTAGACAGAAACACCGGGGAGCTGTTTTTT.

This clonotype was counted ten times or more. The genes are TRBV12-3 or TRBV12-4 and TRBJ2-2; D is perhaps TRBD1 (5 bases). V dropped 5 bases and J dropped 0 bases, with 13 bases sitting between them. The CDR3 is made up of 16 amino acids. In DNA, the CDR3 is TGTGCCAGCAGTCCCGACGACAGACCGAACACCGGGGAGCTGTTTTTT. Translated: CASSPDDRPNTGELFF.

The chain joins TRBV5-1 to TRBJ2-7; 7 nucleotides align to TRBD1. CDR1 and CDR2 (germline): SGHRS, YFSETQ. With V trimmed by 0 bases and J by 2 bases, 5 bases remained unmatched. This CDR3 is 15 amino acids long. This chain's CDR3 is CASSLVGDRAYEQYF. In DNA, the CDR3 is TGCGCCAGCAGCTTGGTGGGCGACAGGGCCTACGAGCAGTACTTC.

This clonotype appeared a few times. One end of the junction is discordant with germline, which a read error may explain. The V and J genes are TRBV5-4 and TRBJ1-1; maybe TRBD1 (5 bases). Germline V gives CDR1 SGHNT, CDR2 YYREEE (reference sequence). CDR3 length: 15 residues. CDR3 bases: TGTGCCAGCACCTTGGTGGGGGGGTTGAACACTGAAGCTTTCTTT. Encoded protein: CASTLVGGLNTEAFF.

In its sample, this clonotype was seen a few times. The CDR3 spells CAISESRGSQGNEQFF. The CDR3 nucleotides are TGTGCCATCAGTGAGTCGAGAGGGTCCCAGGGGAATGAGCAGTTCTTC. The gene calls are TRBV10-3 and TRBJ2-1, with a possible D match to TRBD1 (6 bases). The CDR3 is 16 residues long. V was clipped by 0 bases and J by 7 bases, with 16 bases between them. Germline V lookup: CDR1 ENHRY, CDR2 SYGVKD.

This clonotype was found a few times. The chain has TRBV10-3 and TRBJ2-1; 8 bases map to TRBD2. The CDR3 sequence is 15 residues long. V was clipped by 7 bases and J by 2 bases; unmatched bases: 7. Germline CDR1 ENHRY, CDR2 SYGVKD. CDR3 sequence reads: CAIIGGGPAYNEQFF. In DNA, the CDR3 is TGTGCCATCATCGGGGGGGGGCCCGCCTACAATGAGCAGTTCTTC.

The chain joins TRBV5-5 to TRBJ2-1, with TRBD2 matching over 12 bases. Germline CDR1 and CDR2: SGHKS and YYEKEE (reference sequence). V was pared by 1 base and J by 1 base, with 6 bases of the junction left unmatched. The CDR3 totals 18 residues. CDR3 nucleotide sequence: TGTGCCAGCAGCTTGAGGCTAGCGGGGGGGATGTCCTACAATGAGCAGTTCTTC. Amino acids: CASSLRLAGGMSYNEQFF.

This clonotype showed up many times. In DNA form, the CDR3 reads TGTGCCAGCAGTGCTGGGACAGGGGGCAGCTACGAGCAGTACTTC. This encodes CASSAGTGGSYEQYF. V and J are TRBV19 and TRBJ2-7; 12 bases align to TRBD1. This CDR3 is built from 15 residues. V lost 9 bases, J lost 3 bases, and 9 bases stayed unmatched. Germline-derived CDR1 and CDR2 are LNHDA and SQIVND (reference sequence).